The 21 T cell receptor beta chains in this list originate from one sample, sequenced in a study of T cell responses to AZD1222 COVID-19 vaccine. Method: immunoSEQ multiplex PCR; TCRdb's copy keeps in-frame clones and lacks some. The sample records about 160,000 clones, more than 85% being singletons. The material sequenced was peripheral blood, taken on day 0 of AZD1222 vaccination. These TCRs come from an adult in good health.

This clone has more than one count but fewer than ten. The chain employs TRBV6-2 or TRBV6-3 and TRBJ2-3; D remains ambiguous. Trimming removed 5 bases from V and 6 bases from J, with 15 bases in between. This CDR3 is built from 14 residues. Germline V lookup: CDR1 MNHEY, CDR2 SVGEGT. DNA of the CDR3: TGTGCCAGCAGTCTCGGCCCACCGGCGGATACGCAGTATTTT. Protein product: CASSLGPPADTQYF.

This rearrangement joins TRBV24-1 to TRBJ1-5; perhaps TRBD1 as D (5 bases). In germline, CDR1 is KGHDR, CDR2 SFDVKD. CDR3 size: 13 residues. V lost 7 bases to trimming and J lost 10 bases, with 16 bases between them. In DNA, the CDR3 is TGTGCCACCAGATCCGGGGCGAACACCCCCCAGCATTTT. It translates to CATRSGANTPQHF.

The chain employs TRBV11-3 and TRBJ1-2; a possible D gene is TRBD1 (5 bases). The CDR3 is made up of 17 amino acids. Per the germline V gene, CDR1 is SGHNT and CDR2 is YENEEA. The V and J ends lost 2 bases and 0 bases respectively, with 16 bases between them. The CDR3 DNA reads as TGTGCCAGCAGCTTATATCCAGGTTCGGGACCTAACTATGGCTACACCTTC. This gives the protein CASSLYPGSGPNYGYTF.

This clone has more than one count but fewer than ten. This chain connects TRBV6-1 to TRBJ1-1; D not certain. The V gene lost 1 base and the J gene lost 11 bases, with 11 bases spanning the gap. Germline loops: CDR1 MNHNS, CDR2 SASEGT. The CDR3 covers 12 residues. This CDR3 reads CASSEGLGSAFF. CDR3 DNA sequence: TGTGCCAGCAGTGAAGGGTTGGGATCGGCTTTCTTT.

This clone appeared a few times. V usage is TRBV11-2 and J usage is TRBJ2-7; D is possibly TRBD1 (6 bases). Trimming stripped 7 bases from V and 2 bases from J, with 12 bases between. CDR3 length: 13 residues. Germline values: CDR1 SGHAT, CDR2 FQNNGV. DNA for the CDR3: TGTGCCAGCACCCCCCAGGGGCCCTACGAGCAGTACTTC. This translates into CASTPQGPYEQYF.

The J gene is TRBJ2-7, the V gene TRBV14; D possibly corresponds to TRBD1 (5 bases). The germline V and J ends were trimmed by 1 base and 6 bases, with 13 bases remaining between them. The CDR3 is 14 amino acids. Germline loops: CDR1 SGHDN, CDR2 FVKESK. This chain's CDR3 is CASSQVVREAEQYF. The CDR3 DNA reads TGTGCCAGCAGCCAAGTTGTCAGGGAAGCCGAGCAGTACTTC.

The chain couples TRBV24-1 to TRBJ2-2; D is possibly TRBD1 (6 bases). Trimming pared 2 bases from V and 1 base from J, leaving 19 bases between. This CDR3 spans 19 amino acids. CDR1 KGHDR and CDR2 SFDVKD come from the germline V gene. The CDR3 spells CATSDSLRQADRNTGELFF. In nucleotides, the CDR3 is TGTGCCACCAGTGATTCCCTCCGACAGGCGGACAGGAACACCGGGGAGCTGTTTTTT.

Only one count was recorded for this clone. The rearrangement joins TRBV7-9 to TRBJ2-5; D not certain. CDR3 size: 11 residues. V was pared by 5 bases and J by 5 bases, with 6 bases between. Per germline, CDR1 SEHNR and CDR2 FQNEAQ (reference sequence). The CDR3 DNA sequence: TGTGCCAGCAGCCCTCTGGAGACCCAGTACTTC. Translating gives CASSPLETQYF.

The chain joins TRBV19 to TRBJ1-1, with no clear D. The V end lost 10 bases, the J end lost 1 base, and 10 bases lay between the germline ends. Germline loops: CDR1 LNHDA, CDR2 SQIVND (reference sequence). CDR3 length: 12 amino acids. The CDR3 is CATVRANTEAFF. The CDR3 coding sequence is TGTGCCACCGTTCGGGCGAACACTGAAGCTTTCTTT.

In regard to this clone: Other DNA sequences in this sample translate to the same CDR3. The rearrangement joins TRBV28 to TRBJ2-7; D is undetermined. In germline, CDR1 is MDHEN, CDR2 SYDVKM. This CDR3 contains 11 residues. The V end was cut by 2 bases, the J end by 3 bases, with 2 bases between. CDR3 loop: CASSLRYEQYF. CDR3 DNA: TGTGCCAGCAGTTTACGCTACGAGCAGTACTTC.

This chain links TRBV7-2 with TRBJ2-3; D not certain. The CDR3 length is 15 residues. V lost 0 bases and J lost 1, with 8 bases in between. In germline, CDR1 is SGHTA, CDR2 FQGNSA. CDR3 region: CASSLAVAGTDTQYF. CDR3 DNA: TGTGCCAGCAGCTTAGCGGTCGCGGGCACAGATACGCAGTATTTT. Full variable domain (remainder filled in from reference TRBV7-2 and TRBJ2-3): GAGVSQSPSNKVTEKGKDVELRCDPISGHTALYWYRQSLGQGLEFLIYFQGNSAPDKSGLPSDRFSAERTGGSVSTLTIQRTQQEDSAVYLCASSLAVAGTDTQYFGPGTRLTVL.

The chain has TRBV12-3 or TRBV12-4 and TRBJ2-7, with 11 positions matching TRBD2. This CDR3 comprises 13 residues. Germline trimming cut 7 bases from V and 4 bases from J; bases unmatched to any gene: 3. CDR3 coding DNA: TGTGCCAGCACCCGGACTAGCGGGTACGAGCAGTACTTC. It codes for CASTRTSGYEQYF.

The chain carries TRBV27 and TRBJ1-3; weak D call: TRBD1 (5 bases). CDR3 size: 13 residues. Germline CDR1 and CDR2: MNHEY and SMNVEV (reference sequence). V was shortened by 7 bases and J by 2 bases, with 9 bases between the two germline ends. CDR3 nucleotide sequence: TGTGCCAGCACCACAGGACCTGGAAACACCATATATTTT. Its translation is CASTTGPGNTIYF.

The CDR3 sequence: CASSLRGGLSYEQYF. The CDR3 bases are TGTGCCAGCAGCTTACGTGGGGGGCTCTCCTACGAGCAGTACTTC. V usage is TRBV7-6 and J usage is TRBJ2-7; D possibly uses TRBD1 or TRBD2 (6 bases each). Germline CDR1 reads SGHVS; CDR2 reads FNYEAQ. The V end lost 2 bases, the J end lost 0 bases, and 11 bases lay between the germline ends. The CDR3 has 15 residues.

The rearrangement uses TRBV12-3 or TRBV12-4 and TRBJ2-7; 7 positions agree with TRBD1. This CDR3 contains 13 residues. Germline trimming cut 7 bases from V and 7 bases from J; bases unmatched to any gene: 10. CDR3 nucleotide sequence: TGTGCCAGCAACAGACAGGGTCTGGGAGAGCAGTACTTC. This translates into CASNRQGLGEQYF.

The rearrangement joins TRBV5-8 to TRBJ1-3; D is undetermined. The CDR3 runs to 14 residues. Germline V CDR1 and CDR2: SGHTS, YDEGEE. Trimming took 3 bases from V and 4 from J, leaving 11 bases between them. The chain's CDR3 is CASSSGRTGNTIYF. The CDR3 DNA reads as TGTGCCAGCAGCTCCGGTCGCACCGGAAACACCATATATTTT. Full variable domain (remainder filled in from reference TRBV5-8 and TRBJ1-3): EAGVTQSPTHLIKTRGQQATLRCSPISGHTSVYWYQQALGLGLQFLLWYDEGEERNRGNFPPRFSGRQFPNYSSELNVNALELEDSALYLCASSSGRTGNTIYFGEGSWLTVV.

The chain combines TRBV10-3 with TRBJ2-1, with 15 bases aligning to TRBD2. CDR3 length: 16 residues. The V and J ends lost 3 bases and 8 bases, in that order; junction bases with no gene match: 5. Germline V CDR1 and CDR2: ENHRY, SYGVKD. CDR3 in amino acids: CAISDGLAGGPDEQFF. The CDR3 DNA sequence: TGTGCCATCAGTGATGGACTAGCGGGAGGGCCGGATGAGCAGTTCTTC.

The chain combines TRBV24-1 with TRBJ2-5; possibly TRBD1 for D (6 bases). Trimming shortened V by 3 bases and J by 4 bases, and 11 bases separated the two germline ends. Germline CDR1 KGHDR, CDR2 SFDVKD. There are 14 residues in the CDR3. For the CDR3, the DNA is TGTGCCACCAGTGATACGGGACACGGAGAGACCCAGTACTTC. Translating it yields CATSDTGHGETQYF.

This rearrangement joins TRBV7-2 to TRBJ2-1; 11 bases fit TRBD2. The CDR3 loop spans 18 amino acids. Germline V lookup: CDR1 SGHTA, CDR2 FQGNSA. V trimming: 1 base; J trimming: 4 bases; junction bases outside the gene matches: 9. CDR3 nucleotide sequence: TGTGCCAGCAGCTTAGAAGGGCTAGCGGGGGGTGAGTACAATGAGCAGTTCTTC. It is translated as CASSLEGLAGGEYNEQFF. Using reference TRBV7-2 and TRBJ2-1 for the parts outside the CDR3, the full variable domain is GAGVSQSPSNKVTEKGKDVELRCDPISGHTALYWYRQSLGQGLEFLIYFQGNSAPDKSGLPSDRFSAERTGGSVSTLTIQRTQQEDSAVYLCASSLEGLAGGEYNEQFFGPGTRLTVL.

The chain joins TRBV10-3 to TRBJ2-5; 14 bases align to TRBD2. The CDR3 totals 15 residues. Germline CDR1 ENHRY, CDR2 SYGVKD. V lost 3 bases, J lost 5 bases, and 2 bases stayed unmatched. CDR3 DNA: TGTGCCATCAGTGACGGGACTAGCGGGGGTGAGACCCAGTACTTC. This translates into CAISDGTSGGETQYF.

The genes are TRBV5-5 and TRBJ1-2; D remains ambiguous. Germline V gene data show CDR1 as SGHKS and CDR2 as YYEKEE (reference sequence). The CDR3 contains 14 residues. Trimming stripped 0 bases from V and 8 bases from J, with 14 bases between. In DNA form, the CDR3 reads TGTGCCAGCAGCTTGGTCGGGTCTTCAGAGGGCTACACCTTC. It translates to CASSLVGSSEGYTF.